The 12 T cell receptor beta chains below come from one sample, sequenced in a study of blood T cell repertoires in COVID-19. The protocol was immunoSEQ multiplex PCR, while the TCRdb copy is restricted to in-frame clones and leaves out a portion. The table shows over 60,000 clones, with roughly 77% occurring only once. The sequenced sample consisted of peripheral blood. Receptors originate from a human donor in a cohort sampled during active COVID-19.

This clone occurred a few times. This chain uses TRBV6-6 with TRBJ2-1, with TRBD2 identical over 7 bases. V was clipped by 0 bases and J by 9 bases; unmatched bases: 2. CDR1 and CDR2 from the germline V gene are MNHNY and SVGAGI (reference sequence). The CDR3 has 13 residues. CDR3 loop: CASSYSGGVEQFF. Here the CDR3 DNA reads TGTGCCAGCAGTTACTCGGGAGGGGTTGAGCAGTTCTTC.

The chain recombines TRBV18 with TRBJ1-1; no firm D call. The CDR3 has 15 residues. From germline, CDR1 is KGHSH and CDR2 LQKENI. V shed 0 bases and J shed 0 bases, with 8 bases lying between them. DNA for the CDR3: TGTGCCAGCTCACCACCGACAAGCATGAACACTGAAGCTTTCTTT. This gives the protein CASSPPTSMNTEAFF.

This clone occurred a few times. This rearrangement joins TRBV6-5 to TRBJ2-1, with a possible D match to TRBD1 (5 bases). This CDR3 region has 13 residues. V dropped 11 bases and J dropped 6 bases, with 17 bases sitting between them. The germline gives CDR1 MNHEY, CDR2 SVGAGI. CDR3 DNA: TGTGCCTGCCGTAGGGGTACAAGCAATGAGCAGTTCTTC. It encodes CACRRGTSNEQFF.

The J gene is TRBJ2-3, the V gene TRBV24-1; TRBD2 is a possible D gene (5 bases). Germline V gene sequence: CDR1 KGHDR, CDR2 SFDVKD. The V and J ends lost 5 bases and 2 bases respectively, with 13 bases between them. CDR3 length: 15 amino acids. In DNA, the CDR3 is TGTGCCACCAGTGCGCCGGGAATAGCCACAGATACGCAGTATTTT. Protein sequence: CATSAPGIATDTQYF.

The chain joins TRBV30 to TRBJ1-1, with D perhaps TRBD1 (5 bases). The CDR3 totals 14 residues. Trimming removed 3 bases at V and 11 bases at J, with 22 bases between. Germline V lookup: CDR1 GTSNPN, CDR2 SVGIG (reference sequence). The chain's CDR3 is CAWSTMGQARKAFF. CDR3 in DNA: TGTGCCTGGAGCACCATGGGGCAGGCAAGGAAGGCTTTCTTT.

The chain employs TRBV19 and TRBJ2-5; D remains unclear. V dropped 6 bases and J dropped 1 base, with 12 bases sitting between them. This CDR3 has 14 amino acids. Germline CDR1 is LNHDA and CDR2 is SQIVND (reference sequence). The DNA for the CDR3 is TGTGCCAGTAGGTCCCCGAGAGGCCAAGAGACCCAGTACTTC. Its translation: CASRSPRGQETQYF.

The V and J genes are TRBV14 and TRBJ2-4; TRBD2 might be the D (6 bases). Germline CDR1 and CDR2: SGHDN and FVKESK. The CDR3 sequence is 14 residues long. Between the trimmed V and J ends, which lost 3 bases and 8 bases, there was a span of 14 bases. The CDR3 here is CASSQSGLAYIQYF. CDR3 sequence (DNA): TGTGCCAGCAGCCAGTCAGGGCTAGCGTACATTCAGTACTTC.

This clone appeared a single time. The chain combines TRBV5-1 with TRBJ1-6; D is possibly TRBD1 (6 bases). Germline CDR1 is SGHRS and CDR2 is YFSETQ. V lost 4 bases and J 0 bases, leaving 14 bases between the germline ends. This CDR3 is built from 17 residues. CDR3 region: CASSRQELSSYNSPLHF. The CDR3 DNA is TGCGCCAGCAGCCGACAGGAATTAAGCTCCTATAATTCACCCCTCCACTTT.

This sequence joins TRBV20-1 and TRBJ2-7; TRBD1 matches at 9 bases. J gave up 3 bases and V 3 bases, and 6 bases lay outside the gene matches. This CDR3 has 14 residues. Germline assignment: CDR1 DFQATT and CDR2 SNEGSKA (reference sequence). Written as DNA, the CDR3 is TGCAGTGCTAGTTGGGAGACAGGGGGCTACGAGCAGTACTTC. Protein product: CSASWETGGYEQYF.

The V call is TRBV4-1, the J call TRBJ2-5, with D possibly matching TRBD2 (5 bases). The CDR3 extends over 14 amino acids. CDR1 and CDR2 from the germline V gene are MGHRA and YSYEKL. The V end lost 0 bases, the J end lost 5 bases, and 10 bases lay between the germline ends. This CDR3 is CASSQDRPGETQYF. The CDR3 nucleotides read TGCGCCAGCAGCCAAGACCGCCCGGGGGAGACCCAGTACTTC.

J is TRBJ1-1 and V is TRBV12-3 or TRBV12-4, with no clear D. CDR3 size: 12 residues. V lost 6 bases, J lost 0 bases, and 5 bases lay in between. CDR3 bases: TGTGCCAGCAGATCCATGAACACTGAAGCTTTCTTT. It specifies CASRSMNTEAFF.

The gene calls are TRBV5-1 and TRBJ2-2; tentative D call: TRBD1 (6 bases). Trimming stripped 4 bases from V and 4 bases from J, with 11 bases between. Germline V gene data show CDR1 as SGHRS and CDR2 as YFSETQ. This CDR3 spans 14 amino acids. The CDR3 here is CASSPTGLTGELFF. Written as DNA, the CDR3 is TGCGCCAGCAGCCCTACAGGGCTCACCGGGGAGCTGTTTTTT.